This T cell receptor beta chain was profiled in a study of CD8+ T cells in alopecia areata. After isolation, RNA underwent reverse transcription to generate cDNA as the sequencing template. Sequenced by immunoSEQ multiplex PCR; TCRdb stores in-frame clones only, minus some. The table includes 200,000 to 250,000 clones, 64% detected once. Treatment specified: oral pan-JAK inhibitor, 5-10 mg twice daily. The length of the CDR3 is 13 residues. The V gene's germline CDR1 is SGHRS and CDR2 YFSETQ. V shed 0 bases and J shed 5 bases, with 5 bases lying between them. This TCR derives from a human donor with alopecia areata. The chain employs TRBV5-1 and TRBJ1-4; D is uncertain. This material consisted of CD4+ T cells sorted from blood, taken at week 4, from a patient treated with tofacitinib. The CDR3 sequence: CASSLGANEKLFF. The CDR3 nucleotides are TGCGCCAGCAGCTTGGGGGCGAATGAAAAACTGTTTTTT.